This T cell receptor beta chain was observed in a study of T cell repertoires in cytomegalovirus infection. Study results and caveats: Individuals carrying CMV plus the relevant HLA were identified by cumulative frequency of public TCR beta families. Across the ex vivo response, the dominant clonotypes were HLA-C-restricted CMV-specific TCR beta clonotypes.

This clonotype has ten or more counts. What it binds is not known. The limits of the CDR3 on the DNA are not certain, so only TCRdb's listed CDR3 is given. TCRdb ran MiXCR on the reads and lists one entry per CDR3 protein. Counted here are 65,000 to 90,000 distinct CDR3 sequences, more than 3% occurring once; the ten biggest clones make up roughly 4.4%. The CDR3 is 15 amino acids in total, end residues counted. Germline CDR1 is MNHEY and CDR2 is SVGEGT. This chain links TRBV6-2 or TRBV6-3 with TRBJ2-1. Sequenced sample: PBMCs. This clonotype originated in a human donor in good health (CMV status not recorded). Some clones in this sample may be carry-over from other donors' samples. CDR3 in amino acids: CASSSSTNSVVKQFF.